The 15 T cell receptor beta chains in this list originate from one sample, sequenced in a study of T cell responses to AZD1222 COVID-19 vaccine. The table came from immunoSEQ multiplex PCR; TCRdb's copy has only in-frame clones and leaves some out. The repertoire holds 200,000 to 250,000 clones, with 90% to 95% as singletons. Sample: peripheral blood, taken 28 days after the second dose of the MenACWY control vaccine. The receptors were sampled from an adult who received the MenACWY meningococcal vaccine as a control.

The chain is built from TRBV7-2 and TRBJ2-7, with no clear D. The CDR3 is made up of 13 amino acids. V shed 3 bases and J shed 2 bases, with 8 bases lying between them. The germline CDR1 and CDR2 sequences are SGHTA and FQGNSA. CDR3 sequence (DNA): TGTGCCAGCAGCTTTAATGTAGCCTACGAGCAGTACTTC. This codes for CASSFNVAYEQYF.

The V and J genes are TRBV6-5 and TRBJ1-1; 8 bases align to TRBD1. V shed 6 bases, J shed 6 bases, and the junction held 6 bases outside the gene matches. This CDR3 is 13 amino acids long. CDR1 is MNHEY, CDR2 SVGAGI, per germline. The CDR3 loop reads CASRTDRDSEAFF. The CDR3 region has the DNA TGTGCCAGCAGAACGGACAGGGACTCTGAAGCTTTCTTT.

The V and J genes are TRBV13 and TRBJ2-7; TRBD2 aligns across 7 bases. The CDR3 is 15 residues long. The V segment lost 0 bases and the J segment 3 bases; nucleotides outside the gene matches: 5. Germline CDR1 is PRHDT and CDR2 is FYEKMQ (reference sequence). In DNA form, the CDR3 reads TGTGCCAGCAGCTTAGGAGGGACGGGGGGCTACGAGCAGTACTTC. Protein sequence: CASSLGGTGGYEQYF.

The CDR3 reads CASSSTAYEQFF. The CDR3 DNA reads TGTGCCAGCAGCTCCACAGCCTATGAGCAGTTCTTC. V gene TRBV7-9 combines with J gene TRBJ2-1; no firm D call. This CDR3 has 12 amino acids. The V gene lost 4 bases and the J gene lost 8 bases, with 9 bases spanning the gap. Germline CDR1 and CDR2: SEHNR and FQNEAQ (reference sequence).

The chain links TRBV7-9 to TRBJ2-5; tentatively, D is TRBD1 or TRBD2 (5 bases each). The CDR3 sequence is 14 residues long. Trimming cost V 2 bases and J 5 bases, with 12 bases left between them. Germline-derived CDR1 and CDR2 are SEHNR and FQNEAQ (reference sequence). The CDR3 coding sequence is TGTGCCAGCAGCTTACAAACGGGACGGGAGACCCAGTACTTC. It yields the protein CASSLQTGRETQYF.

The chain employs TRBV7-2 and TRBJ1-3; maybe TRBD1 (6 bases). CDR1 is SGHTA, CDR2 FQGNSA, per germline. V lost 6 bases and J 0 bases, leaving 9 bases between the germline ends. The CDR3 has 14 amino acids. CDR3 amino acids: CASSQGISGNTIYF. The CDR3 DNA sequence: TGTGCCAGCAGTCAGGGGATCTCTGGAAACACCATATATTTT.

The chain recombines TRBV28 with TRBJ2-1, with 10 bases matching TRBD2. Germline values: CDR1 MDHEN, CDR2 SYDVKM. After removal of 2 bases from V and 6 bases from J, the junction contained 13 bases not matched to a gene. CDR3 length: 18 residues. The CDR3 bases are TGTGCCAGCAGTTTAGCGCTAAAAGGGACTAGCGTACCCAATGAGCAGTTCTTC. Its protein product is CASSLALKGTSVPNEQFF.

The chain recombines TRBV25-1 with TRBJ2-1; TRBD2 agrees at 7 bases. Germline V lookup: CDR1 MGHDK, CDR2 SYGVNS. The CDR3 extends over 12 amino acids. CDR3 sequence reads: CATSGTYNEQFF. The DNA of the CDR3 is TGTGCAACCAGCGGGACCTACAATGAGCAGTTCTTC.

The J gene is TRBJ2-7, the V gene TRBV28, with 7 bases that match TRBD2. Looked up from germline, CDR1 is MDHEN and CDR2 is SYDVKM. The CDR3 loop spans 15 amino acids. The V and J ends lost 5 bases and 2 bases, in that order; junction bases with no gene match: 9. Here the CDR3 reads CASSRSPGRTYEQYF. For the CDR3, the DNA is TGTGCCAGCAGTCGCTCCCCCGGGAGGACCTACGAGCAGTACTTC.

This clone was observed a single time. This sequence joins TRBV13 and TRBJ2-1; 12 positions match TRBD2. Trimming at V came to 5 bases and at J to 9 bases, leaving 11 bases not matched to a gene. This CDR3 contains 16 residues. Germline CDR1 is PRHDT and CDR2 is FYEKMQ (reference sequence). For the CDR3, the DNA is TGTGCCAGCAGCCTTTTCCTAGCGGGAGGGCCCGGTGAGCAGTTCTTC. Encoded protein: CASSLFLAGGPGEQFF.

The CDR3 loop is CASSLNSNQPQHF. The CDR3 DNA is TGTGCCAGCAGCTTGAATAGCAATCAGCCCCAGCATTTT. The chain joins TRBV5-5 to TRBJ1-5; D call uncertain. V was shortened by 1 base and J by 0 bases, with 2 bases between the two germline ends. The CDR3 totals 13 residues. Looked up from germline, CDR1 is SGHKS and CDR2 is YYEKEE (reference sequence).

Only a few counts were recorded for this clone. The V call is TRBV6-5, the J call TRBJ2-3; D is perhaps TRBD1 (5 bases). This CDR3 has 15 amino acids. Germline V gene lookup returns CDR1 MNHEY and CDR2 SVGAGI. Between the trimmed V and J ends, which lost 4 bases and 2 bases, there was a span of 13 bases. The CDR3 bases are TGTGCCAGCAGTTCATCGACAGACCACACAGATACGCAGTATTTT. Translated, it gives CASSSSTDHTDTQYF.

V gene TRBV5-1 combines with J gene TRBJ2-1; 7 nucleotides line up with TRBD2. The ends lost 0 bases at V and 7 bases at J; junction bases unmatched: 7. Germline CDR1 and CDR2: SGHRS and YFSETQ. The CDR3 contains 15 residues. The CDR3 spells CASSLVGGPPNEQFF. CDR3 nucleotides: TGCGCCAGCAGCTTGGTGGGAGGGCCACCTAATGAGCAGTTCTTC.

This chain joins TRBV7-9 and TRBJ1-4, with a tentative D call TRBD1 (6 bases). The CDR3 length is 15 residues. The V gene lost 5 bases and the J gene lost 7 bases, with 17 bases spanning the gap. Germline V gene lookup returns CDR1 SEHNR and CDR2 FQNEAQ (reference sequence). The CDR3 is CASSPAAAGVEKLFF. For the CDR3, the DNA is TGTGCCAGCAGCCCAGCGGCGGCAGGGGTTGAAAAACTGTTTTTT.

The rearrangement uses TRBV24-1 and TRBJ2-3; TRBD2 aligns across 7 bases. Germline assignment: CDR1 KGHDR and CDR2 SFDVKD. This CDR3 has 14 amino acids. Trimming cost V 9 bases and J 4 bases; bases outside gene matches: 9. The CDR3 DNA reads as TGTGCCACCGCGACTAGCACAAAAGCAGATACGCAGTATTTT. As protein: CATATSTKADTQYF.